Shown below are 12 T cell receptor beta chains from a single sample sequenced in a study of cytomegalovirus exposure and HLA in healthy donors. This PCR relied on a set of 60 Vbeta primers and 13 Jbeta primers. The repertoire was sequenced with immunoSEQ multiplex PCR; TCRdb's copy has only in-frame clones and lacks some. The data show fewer than 200,000 clones, with 82% seen just once and approximately 1.6% held by the top ten. The sequenced sample was PBMCs. These receptors all come from a male donor in good health and CMV-seronegative.

The rearrangement joins TRBV11-2 to TRBJ2-3, with 8 nucleotides matching TRBD1. Germline V CDR1 and CDR2: SGHAT, FQNNGV. The V and J ends lost 1 base and 6 bases, in that order; junction bases with no gene match: 0. The CDR3 is 13 residues long. The CDR3: CASSLGQGDTQYF. CDR3 bases: TGTGCCAGCAGCTTAGGACAGGGGGATACGCAGTATTTT. The full variable domain, its missing parts supplied by reference TRBV11-2 and TRBJ2-3, is EAGVAQSPRYKIIEKRQSVAFWCNPISGHATLYWYQQILGQGPKLLIQFQNNGVVDDSQLPKDRFSAERLKGVDSTLKIQPAKLEDSAVYLCASSLGQGDTQYFGPGTRLTVL.

V usage is TRBV5-1 and J usage is TRBJ1-1, with D perhaps matching TRBD1 (5 bases). The ends were cut back, 4 bases at V and 0 bases at J, with 10 bases in the middle. Germline V CDR1 and CDR2: SGHRS, YFSETQ. The CDR3 extends over 14 amino acids. Here the CDR3 reads CASSHRSMNTEAFF. DNA for the CDR3: TGCGCCAGCAGCCACAGGTCCATGAACACTGAAGCTTTCTTT.

The chain has TRBV9 and TRBJ2-2; 8 bases agree with TRBD1. The CDR3 runs 15 residues. The V and J ends lost 0 bases and 8 bases, in that order; junction bases with no gene match: 6. Germline-derived CDR1 and CDR2 are SGDLS and YYNGEE. In nucleotides, the CDR3 is TGTGCCAGCAGCGTAGCTTCAGGGGGCTTGGGGGAGCTGTTTTTT. Its translation is CASSVASGGLGELFF.

The genes are TRBV7-2 and TRBJ2-2; D perhaps matches TRBD2 (6 bases). Trimming took off 0 bases at V and 0 bases at J, with 14 bases between the two ends. CDR3 length equals 18 residues. Germline V lookup: CDR1 SGHTA, CDR2 FQGNSA. In DNA form, the CDR3 reads TGTGCCAGCAGCTTAGCCGGGACTCCCCTCCCGAACACCGGGGAGCTGTTTTTT. Its protein product is CASSLAGTPLPNTGELFF.

The V gene is TRBV4-1, the J gene TRBJ1-4, with 9 nucleotides matching TRBD1. Trimming at V came to 4 bases and at J to 4 bases, leaving 4 bases not matched to a gene. The V gene's germline CDR1 is MGHRA and CDR2 YSYEKL. The CDR3 is made up of 15 amino acids. CDR3 amino acids: CASSRGTGFNEKLFF. The CDR3 nucleotides read TGCGCCAGCAGCCGAGGGACAGGGTTTAATGAAAAACTGTTTTTT.

Concerning this clone itself: The same CDR3 is also encoded by other DNA sequences in this sample. This chain links TRBV9 with TRBJ2-2; D unclear. CDR1 SGDLS and CDR2 YYNGEE come from the germline V gene. The ends were cut back, 2 bases at V and 1 base at J, with 6 bases in the middle. The CDR3 is made up of 14 amino acids. CDR3 nucleotides: TGTGCCAGCAGCGTTGGCGGGAACACCGGGGAGCTGTTTTTT. Amino acids: CASSVGGNTGELFF.

There are a few counts of this clone. The chain joins TRBV7-9 to TRBJ2-1, with 12 bases matching TRBD2. The V segment lost 2 bases and the J segment 8 bases; nucleotides outside the gene matches: 4. From germline, CDR1 is SEHNR and CDR2 FQNEAQ (reference sequence). This CDR3 is built from 15 residues. CDR3 sequence (DNA): TGTGCCAGCAGCTTACTAGCGGGGGGGCCTGATGAGCAGTTCTTC. It codes for CASSLLAGGPDEQFF.

The rearrangement joins TRBV9 to TRBJ1-1, with 7 bases aligning to TRBD1. In germline, CDR1 is SGDLS, CDR2 YYNGEE. This CDR3 region has 12 residues. V dropped 3 bases and J dropped 8; count of bases not matched to a gene: 4. CDR3 residues: CASSGGQREAFF. Written as DNA, the CDR3 is TGTGCCAGCAGCGGGGGACAGCGCGAAGCTTTCTTT.

A word on this clone: One junction end does not reproduce the germline sequence, and a read error may be involved. The rearrangement links TRBV7-9 to TRBJ2-7; 10 nucleotides agree with TRBD1. Germline assignment: CDR1 SEHNR and CDR2 FQNEAQ (reference sequence). CDR3 length: 13 residues. The CDR3 here is CSSSSVTGGGRYF. In DNA form, the CDR3 reads TGTTCCAGCAGCTCCGTGACAGGGGGCGGTCGGTACTTC.

The chain employs TRBV4-2 and TRBJ1-5, with D unclear. Trimming removed 4 bases at V and 1 base at J, with 5 bases between. The CDR3 covers 13 residues. CDR1 and CDR2 (germline): LGHNA, YNFKEQ. CDR3 nucleotides: TGTGCCAGCAGCCCCCGGAGCAATCAGCCCCAGCATTTT. It codes for CASSPRSNQPQHF.

The chain combines TRBV23-1 with TRBJ1-4; D uncertain. TRBV23-1 counts as an open reading frame of uncertain function. The length of the CDR3 is 13 residues. V lost 3 bases and J 6 bases, leaving 8 bases between the germline ends. The CDR3 region has the DNA TGCGCCAGCAGTCAGAATACGGATGAAAAACTGTTTTTT. Its translation: CASSQNTDEKLFF.

This clone was observed a single time. This chain connects TRBV6-6 to TRBJ2-7; TRBD1 matches at 10 bases. CDR1 MNHNY and CDR2 SVGAGI come from the germline V gene (reference sequence). The CDR3 has 16 amino acids. With V trimmed by 6 bases and J by 3 bases, 11 bases remained unmatched. DNA of the CDR3: TGTGCCAGCAGACTTCCCAAGGGACAGGGGCACTACGAGCAGTACTTC. It is translated as CASRLPKGQGHYEQYF.